This T cell receptor beta chain originates from a study of T cell responses to AZD1222 COVID-19 vaccine. General study points: Along spike, vaccine-associated CD4 TCRs were found throughout, with dominance at 160-218 and 743-854. Nearly half of unique spike-specific TCRs reportedly avoided B.1.351 and B.1.1.7 mutated regions.

Remarks on this clone: Its matching antigen is unknown.

Libraries were prepared by immunoSEQ multiplex PCR; TCRdb keeps only in-frame clonotypes and omits some of them. The data show hundreds of thousands of clones, about 92% seen once. V shed 3 bases, J shed 8 bases, and the junction held 7 bases outside the gene matches. The CDR3 loop spans 15 amino acids. Germline V lookup: CDR1 KGHSH, CDR2 LQKENI. The source was peripheral blood, collected on day 0 of MenACWY control vaccination. The V gene is TRBV18, the J gene TRBJ1-4; 9 positions match TRBD1. The clonotype originates from an adult in good health. The CDR3 here is CASSPLGQGREKLFF. CDR3 bases: TGTGCCAGCTCACCCTTGGGACAGGGTCGGGAAAAACTGTTTTTT.